This passage covers 27 T cell receptor beta chains from one sample sequenced in a study of shared clonotypes between healthy human individuals. Method: immunoSEQ multiplex PCR; TCRdb's copy keeps in-frame clones and lacks some. The table shows 1,100,000 or so clones, with about four fifths occurring only once. Sequenced input: memory CD4+ T cells from PBMCs. As for subset: CD45RA-negative fraction. These TCRs come from a man between 18 and 35 years old in good health. Some clones in this sample may be carry-over from other donors' samples.

This clone was counted only a few times. This chain uses TRBV30 with TRBJ1-1; TRBD1 is a possible D gene (5 bases). The CDR3 contains 14 residues. Germline V gene sequence: CDR1 GTSNPN, CDR2 SVGIG (reference sequence). The V end was cut by 3 bases, the J end by 7 bases, with 18 bases between. The CDR3 sequence: CAWSILGQGGEAFF. The DNA of the CDR3 is TGTGCCTGGAGCATACTAGGGCAGGGTGGTGAAGCTTTCTTT.

The V gene is TRBV29-1, the J gene TRBJ2-6, with TRBD1 identical over 8 bases. With V trimmed by 6 bases and J by 12 bases, 19 bases remained unmatched. The length of the CDR3 is 16 residues. CDR1 and CDR2 (germline): SQVTM, ANQGSEA. The DNA for the CDR3 is TGCAGCGTCCCCGAGGGTCAGGGGGCCGACCCTAGCGTCCTGACTTTC. Residues: CSVPEGQGADPSVLTF.

J is TRBJ1-5 and V is TRBV19; no clear D gene. The V gene lost 3 bases and the J gene lost 9 bases, with 9 bases spanning the gap. Germline assignment: CDR1 LNHDA and CDR2 SQIVND (reference sequence). CDR3 length: 12 amino acids. CDR3 coding DNA: TGTGCCAGTAGTATTCGTAAAGGGCCCCAGCATTTT. Protein product: CASSIRKGPQHF.

The chain combines TRBV6-1 with TRBJ1-6, with D perhaps matching TRBD1 (5 bases). From germline, CDR1 is MNHNS and CDR2 SASEGT. The CDR3 is 14 residues long. With 5 bases removed from V and 10 bases from J, the gap between germline ends came to 15 bases. CDR3 in amino acids: CASSRGADGSPLHF. CDR3 DNA sequence: TGTGCCAGCAGTCGAGGGGCGGACGGGTCACCCCTCCACTTT.

The chain has TRBV5-1 and TRBJ1-4; TRBD1 matches at 7 bases. The CDR3 runs 15 residues. J lost 2 bases, V lost 6 bases, and 7 bases had no gene match. CDR1 is SGHRS, CDR2 YFSETQ, per germline. Written as DNA, the CDR3 is TGCGCCAGCAAGATAGACAGGGTTACTAATGAAAAACTGTTTTTT. Translated: CASKIDRVTNEKLFF.

The chain combines TRBV10-2 with TRBJ1-5; D not certain. The CDR3 sequence is 15 residues long. The germline V gene encodes CDR1 WSHSY and CDR2 SAAADI. Trimming stripped 3 bases from V and 0 bases from J, with 9 bases between. The CDR3 protein is CASSEGRNSNQPQHF. CDR3 nucleotides: TGCGCCAGCAGTGAAGGACGGAATAGCAATCAGCCCCAGCATTTT.

The chain links TRBV7-3 to TRBJ2-1; 8 positions agree with TRBD2. After removal of 4 bases from V and 11 bases from J, the junction contained 4 bases not matched to a gene. This CDR3 comprises 12 residues. Germline-derived CDR1 and CDR2 are SGHTA and FQGTGA. DNA of the CDR3: TGTGCCAGCAGCTCCACTAGCGGTAAGCAGTTCTTC. Translation gives CASSSTSGKQFF.

This chain uses TRBV29-1 with TRBJ1-1; 10 bases are shared with TRBD1. The germline V gene encodes CDR1 SQVTM and CDR2 ANQGSEA. CDR3 size: 13 residues. V shed 8 bases, J shed 6 bases, and the junction held 9 bases outside the gene matches. The CDR3 bases are TGCAGCTCACGACAGGGGGCGGACGCTGAAGCTTTCTTT. Translating it yields CSSRQGADAEAFF.

The rearrangement uses TRBV27 and TRBJ2-7, with no clear D. The CDR3 sequence is 13 residues long. Trimming removed 6 bases from V and 3 bases from J, with 12 bases in between. Germline lookup yields CDR1 MNHEY and CDR2 SMNVEV (reference sequence). CDR3: CASRPLTGYEQYF. The CDR3 coding sequence is TGTGCCAGCAGGCCTCTTACGGGCTACGAGCAGTACTTC.

The genes are TRBV28 and TRBJ1-5; a weak D match, TRBD1 (6 bases). Trimming cost V 7 bases and J 5 bases, with 15 bases left between them. Germline CDR1 is MDHEN and CDR2 is SYDVKM. This CDR3 contains 14 residues. This chain's CDR3 is CASNYGQFYQPQHF. The CDR3 coding sequence is TGTGCCAGCAACTACGGACAGTTCTATCAGCCCCAGCATTTT.

The rearrangement links TRBV15 to TRBJ1-1, with no clear D. The CDR3 is made up of 14 amino acids. Trimming pared 5 bases from V and 4 bases from J, leaving 14 bases between. In germline, CDR1 is LNHNV, CDR2 YYDKDF (reference sequence). The CDR3 reads CATSPRLGSTEAFF. DNA for the CDR3: TGTGCCACCAGCCCCCGATTAGGGAGCACTGAAGCTTTCTTT.

The chain uses TRBV18 and TRBJ1-4, with D maybe TRBD1 (5 bases). The germline V gene encodes CDR1 KGHSH and CDR2 LQKENI. V shed 4 bases and J shed 5 bases, with 14 bases lying between them. This CDR3 region has 15 residues. CDR3 DNA sequence: TGTGCCAGCTCACAAGCAGGGATTACAAATGAAAAACTGTTTTTT. Protein: CASSQAGITNEKLFF.

CDR3 in amino acids: CASSSLGAYTDTQYF. Written as DNA, the CDR3 is TGTGCCAGCAGCTCCCTGGGGGCCTACACAGATACGCAGTATTTT. The chain uses TRBV7-6 and TRBJ2-3; TRBD1 is a possible D gene (6 bases). Trimming left V 4 bases short and J 2 bases short, with 13 bases between. The germline V gene encodes CDR1 SGHVS and CDR2 FNYEAQ. The length of the CDR3 is 15 residues.

This sequence joins TRBV6-1 and TRBJ1-1; D perhaps matches TRBD1 (5 bases). The CDR3 consists of 13 residues. Trimming removed 1 base at V and 11 bases at J, with 14 bases between. CDR1 is MNHNS, CDR2 SASEGT, per germline. The CDR3: CASSEEGRRDAFF. In DNA form, the CDR3 reads TGTGCCAGCAGTGAAGAGGGGCGCAGGGACGCTTTCTTT.

This clone was seen only once. The chain employs TRBV5-6 and TRBJ2-1; no clear D gene. The V and J ends lost 4 bases and 8 bases respectively, with 13 bases between them. This CDR3 spans 13 amino acids. The germline CDR1 and CDR2 sequences are SGHDT and YYEEEE. CDR3 DNA sequence: TGTGCCAGCAGCCCCCGTGGTTTGGATGAGCAGTTCTTC. Translated: CASSPRGLDEQFF.

This clone was counted once. The chain recombines TRBV19 with TRBJ2-1, with 12 positions matching TRBD2. Looked up from germline, CDR1 is LNHDA and CDR2 is SQIVND (reference sequence). This CDR3 is built from 14 residues. Trimming cost V 4 bases and J 10 bases; bases outside gene matches: 5. CDR3 DNA: TGTGCCAGTAGTACACAGACTAGCGGGAGAGAGCAGTTCTTC. It encodes CASSTQTSGREQFF.

The chain links TRBV18 to TRBJ2-2; a possible D gene is TRBD1 (5 bases). CDR3 size: 14 residues. Per the germline V gene, CDR1 is KGHSH and CDR2 is LQKENI. Trimming cost V 3 bases and J 6 bases, with 11 bases left between them. The CDR3 region is CASSPRVEAGELFF. CDR3 in DNA: TGTGCCAGCTCACCCAGGGTGGAAGCCGGGGAGCTGTTTTTT.

The chain combines TRBV7-2 with TRBJ2-7; 12 positions agree with TRBD2. CDR1 is SGHTA, CDR2 FQGNSA, per germline. V was clipped by 5 bases and J by 7 bases; unmatched bases: 9. This CDR3 has 15 amino acids. The CDR3 loop reads CASSTSSGRAWEQYF. CDR3 nucleotide sequence: TGTGCCAGCAGCACATCTAGCGGGAGGGCCTGGGAGCAGTACTTC. Variable domain in full (rest from reference TRBV7-2 and TRBJ2-7): GAGVSQSPSNKVTEKGKDVELRCDPISGHTALYWYRQSLGQGLEFLIYFQGNSAPDKSGLPSDRFSAERTGGSVSTLTIQRTQQEDSAVYLCASSTSSGRAWEQYFGPGTRLTVT.

The gene calls are TRBV6-5 and TRBJ1-1, with D tentatively TRBD1 (6 bases). V lost 7 bases and J lost 5, with 17 bases in between. Germline CDR1 is MNHEY and CDR2 is SVGAGI. CDR3 length: 14 amino acids. The CDR3 DNA is TGTGCCAGCACTATACGTGAGGGGGGAACTGAAGCTTTCTTT. It yields the protein CASTIREGGTEAFF.

This chain joins TRBV7-3 and TRBJ2-1; the D gene is possibly TRBD2 (6 bases). In germline, CDR1 is SGHTA, CDR2 FQGTGA. The CDR3 spans 17 residues. V shed 2 bases and J shed 6 bases, with 20 bases lying between them. Here the CDR3 reads CASSLGGSGPRGNEQFF. CDR3 DNA sequence: TGTGCCAGCAGCTTAGGAGGGAGCGGGCCCAGAGGCAATGAGCAGTTCTTC.

This clone was detected only once. The chain couples TRBV19 to TRBJ1-5; D gene uncertain. This CDR3 is 15 amino acids long. V shed 2 bases and J shed 5 bases, with 13 bases lying between them. CDR1 is LNHDA and CDR2 is SQIVND in the germline V gene (reference sequence). The CDR3 DNA sequence: TGTGCCAGTAGTATACGGCGAGGACCTGATCAGCCCCAGCATTTT. The encoded protein is CASSIRRGPDQPQHF.

This chain links TRBV6-6 with TRBJ2-7; TRBD2 might be the D (5 bases). Trimming cost V 6 bases and J 3 bases, with 9 bases left between them. The CDR3 consists of 12 residues. Germline CDR1 MNHNY, CDR2 SVGAGI (reference sequence). CDR3 sequence: CASRGRGYEQYF. The CDR3 region has the DNA TGTGCCAGCAGAGGGAGAGGCTACGAGCAGTACTTC.

The J gene is TRBJ1-2, the V gene TRBV5-4, with D possibly being TRBD1 (6 bases). Trimming stripped 3 bases from V and 3 bases from J, with 12 bases between. CDR3 length: 14 amino acids. The germline V gene encodes CDR1 SGHNT and CDR2 YYREEE (reference sequence). This CDR3 reads CASSSDSLYYGYTF. For the CDR3, the DNA is TGTGCCAGCAGCTCGGACAGCCTATACTATGGCTACACCTTC.

This clone appeared a single time. The V and J genes are TRBV7-2 and TRBJ2-3; TRBD2 agrees at 13 bases. Germline V CDR1 and CDR2: SGHTA, FQGNSA. J lost 2 bases, V lost 3 bases, and 11 bases had no gene match. The CDR3 covers 19 residues. The CDR3 nucleotides are TGTGCCAGCAGCTTCCGCGACATTACTAGCGGGAGGGCCACAGATACGCAGTATTTT. It codes for CASSFRDITSGRATDTQYF.

The chain carries TRBV27 and TRBJ2-5; 14 nucleotides match TRBD2. This CDR3 spans 16 amino acids. J gave up 4 bases and V 7 bases, and 8 bases lay outside the gene matches. Looked up from germline, CDR1 is MNHEY and CDR2 is SMNVEV (reference sequence). CDR3 nucleotide sequence: TGTGCCAGCACGCGACTAGCGGGAGGGCCGGGAGAGACCCAGTACTTC. Amino acid sequence: CASTRLAGGPGETQYF.

This chain links TRBV2 with TRBJ1-4; no firm D call. The CDR3 runs to 14 residues. Germline V gene data show CDR1 as SNHLY and CDR2 as FYNNEI. Trimming stripped 6 bases from V and 5 bases from J, with 13 bases between. CDR3 amino acids: CASSTRSWNEKLFF. The CDR3 DNA sequence: TGTGCCAGCAGCACAAGGAGTTGGAATGAAAAACTGTTTTTT.

The chain joins TRBV5-1 to TRBJ1-5; possible D gene TRBD1, 5 bases. CDR1 is SGHRS, CDR2 YFSETQ, per germline. This CDR3 region has 15 residues. V lost 5 bases, J lost 12 bases, and 24 bases lay in between. CDR3 DNA: TGCGCCAGCAGACTCGAGCCAGGGAGCTCGGTGGGCCAGCATTTT. Protein sequence: CASRLEPGSSVGQHF.